Sequencing of this T cell receptor (beta chain) was carried out in a study of T cell changes during pregnancy in multiple sclerosis. Trimming left V 3 bases short and J 3 bases short, with 15 bases between. Germline V gene lookup returns CDR1 SGHTA and CDR2 FQGNSA. The CDR3 covers 15 residues. Produced via immunoSEQ multiplex PCR; TCRdb's table is partial and in-frame only. The repertoire holds tens of thousands of clones, approximately 90% seen once, with more than 1.4% in the top ten. The sequence was obtained from a female donor with multiple sclerosis, enrolled in a pregnancy study. Source: peripheral blood, taken in the third trimester of pregnancy. The rearrangement links TRBV7-2 to TRBJ2-7, with TRBD1 as a possible D gene (6 bases). The CDR3 DNA sequence: TGTGCCAGCAGCTTTACCCGGGACACCTTCTACGAGCAGTACTTC. The encoded protein is CASSFTRDTFYEQYF. Based on the CDR3 plus reference TRBV7-2 and TRBJ2-7, the full variable domain is GAGVSQSPSNKVTEKGKDVELRCDPISGHTALYWYRQSLGQGLEFLIYFQGNSAPDKSGLPSDRFSAERTGGSVSTLTIQRTQQEDSAVYLCASSFTRDTFYEQYFGPGTRLTVT.